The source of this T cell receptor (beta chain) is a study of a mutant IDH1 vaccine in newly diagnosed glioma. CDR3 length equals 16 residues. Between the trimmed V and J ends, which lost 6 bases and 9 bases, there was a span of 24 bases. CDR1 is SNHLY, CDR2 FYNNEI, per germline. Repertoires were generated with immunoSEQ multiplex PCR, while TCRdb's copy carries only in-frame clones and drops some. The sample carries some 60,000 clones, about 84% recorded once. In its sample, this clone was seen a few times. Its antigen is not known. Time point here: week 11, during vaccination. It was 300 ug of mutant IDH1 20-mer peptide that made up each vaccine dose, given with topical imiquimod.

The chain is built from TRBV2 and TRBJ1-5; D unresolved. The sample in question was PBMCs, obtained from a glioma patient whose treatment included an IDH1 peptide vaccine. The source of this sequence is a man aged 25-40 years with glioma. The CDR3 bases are TGTGCCAGCAGCGCTATCGGTCATATCAGACGTATGCCCCAGCATTTT. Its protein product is CASSAIGHIRRMPQHF.